This T cell receptor (beta chain) was identified in a study of post-analysis software for immune sequencing data. Background on the study: Relapsing-remitting, secondary progressive and progressive-relapsing forms made up the multiple sclerosis disease courses.

The germline V and J ends were trimmed by 7 bases and 1 base, with 15 bases remaining between them. The CDR3 consists of 14 residues. Germline assignment: CDR1 SGDLS and CDR2 YYNGEE. Every TCR beta cDNA library bore unique molecular identifiers. TCRdb independently ran MiXCR on the PCR reads; one entry per CDR3 protein. The repertoire consists of roughly 700,000 distinct CDR3 sequences, with roughly 27% occurring once and the leading ten covering roughly 0.57%. In the case of this clonotype: Its cognate antigen is unknown.

Notes on the study in general: The authors found that F measure strongly co-clustered same-batch samples. Five TRBV segments were more frequent in patients than controls; TRBV5-6, TRBV5-1 and TRBV20-1 belonged to this group.

The receptor was derived from a girl aged 10 to 17 with multiple sclerosis. V gene TRBV9 combines with J gene TRBJ2-7; perhaps D is TRBD1 or TRBD2 (5 bases each). Sequenced sample: blood. The CDR3 loop is CASGRRDGSYEQYF. In nucleotides, the CDR3 is TGTGCCAGCGGCAGACGGGACGGTTCCTACGAGCAGTACTTC.